This paragraph covers one T cell receptor beta chain sequence. Per the germline V gene, CDR1 is SGHRS and CDR2 is YFSETQ. This CDR3 contains 15 residues. Trimming took off 4 bases at V and 0 bases at J, with 11 bases between the two ends. These data originate in a study of shared clonotypes between healthy human individuals. TCRdb's copy holds only in-frame clones and misses some; the assay was immunoSEQ multiplex PCR. The table lists some 660,000 clones, 73% of them singletons, with around 2% in the top ten. The TCR comes from a woman aged 25-40 years in good health. The chain joins TRBV5-1 to TRBJ2-1; weak D call: TRBD1 (5 bases). Sequencing was performed on memory CD4+ T cells sorted from blood. Subset given: CD45RA-negative fraction. CDR3 sequence reads: CASSPDRISYNEQFF. The CDR3 nucleotides read TGCGCCAGCAGCCCTGACAGAATCTCCTACAATGAGCAGTTCTTC.